These T cell receptor beta chains were read from a single sample in a study of Graves' ophthalmopathy and Graves' hyperthyroidism. Each CDR3 protein gets one entry after TCRdb re-called the multiplex PCR reads with MiXCR. There are some 370,000 distinct CDR3 sequences in the sample; 15% to 20% occur only once, and 2% to 3% lies in the top ten. The source material was peripheral blood. The receptors come from an adult woman with stable Graves' hyperthyroidism. Both conserved end residues are part of each CDR3. A D gene is named only where the DNA matches it firmly. Some rows have no size entry. The others give once, few or many, or a class for an expanded clone.

NA	TRBV12-3/TRBV12-4	TRBJ1-6	NA	CASSFTPDSPLHF	TGTGCCAGCAGTTTCACCCCGGACTCACCCCTCCACTTT
many	TRBV30	TRBJ2-2	TRBD2	CAWSLGTSLSGELFF	TGTGCCTGGAGTTTGGGGACTAGTCTTTCGGGGGAGCTGTTTTTT
NA	TRBV14	TRBJ2-7	TRBD2	CASSQSSGSRFYEQYF	TGTGCCAGCAGCCAATCTAGCGGGAGCCGGTTTTACGAGCAGTACTTC
few	TRBV27	TRBJ1-1	NA	CASSLYGGLRIEAFF	TGTGCCAGCAGTTTATATGGGGGTTTAAGGATTGAAGCTTTCTTT
many	TRBV5-1	TRBJ2-7	NA	CASSLATYEQYF	TGCGCCAGCAGCTTGGCGACCTACGAGCAGTACTTC
many	TRBV12-3/TRBV12-4	TRBJ1-5	TRBD1	CASSLGQGWQPQHF	TGTGCCAGCAGCCTCGGACAGGGGTGGCAGCCCCAGCATTTT
many	TRBV20-1	TRBJ1-5	TRBD1	CSARDRRTGDQPQHF	TGCAGTGCTAGAGATCGGAGGACAGGGGACCAGCCCCAGCATTTT
few	TRBV27	TRBJ2-7	NA	CASSKRGGLFYEQYF	TGTGCCAGCAGTAAGAGAGGGGGTTTATTCTACGAGCAGTACTTC
many	TRBV5-6	TRBJ2-7	NA	CASSSTTGTEDIYEQYF	TGTGCCAGCAGCTCGACAACTGGGACGGAGGATATCTACGAGCAGTACTTC
NA	TRBV28	TRBJ1-2	NA	CASRLTTYGYTF	TGTGCCAGCAGACTGACGACCTATGGCTACACCTTC